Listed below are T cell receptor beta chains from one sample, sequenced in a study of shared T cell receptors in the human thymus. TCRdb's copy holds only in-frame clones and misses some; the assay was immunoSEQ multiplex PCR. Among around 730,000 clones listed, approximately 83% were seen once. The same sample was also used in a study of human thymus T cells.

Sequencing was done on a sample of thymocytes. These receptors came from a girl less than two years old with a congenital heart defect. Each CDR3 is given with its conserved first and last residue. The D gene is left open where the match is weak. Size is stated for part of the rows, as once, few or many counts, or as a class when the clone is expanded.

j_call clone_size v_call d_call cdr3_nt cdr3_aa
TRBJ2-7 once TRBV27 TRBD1 TGTGCCAGCGGAAAAGACGGGACAGGGGGTATCTACGAGCAGTACTTC CASGKDGTGGIYEQYF
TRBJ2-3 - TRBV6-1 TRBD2 TGTGCCAGCGGAAGTAGCGGGGGGTATACGCAGTATTTT CASGSSGGYTQYF
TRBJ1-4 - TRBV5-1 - TGCGCCAGCAGCTCCAGGGATACCCATGAAAAACTGTTTTTT CASSSRDTHEKLFF
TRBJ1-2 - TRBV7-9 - TGTGCCAGCAGCTTCCGACAGGCGAATTTCTATGGCTACACCTTC CASSFRQANFYGYTF
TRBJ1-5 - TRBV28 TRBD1 TGTGCCAGCAGGCCAGACAGGGGGCACGGCCAGCCCCAGCATTTT CASRPDRGHGQPQHF
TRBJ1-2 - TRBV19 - TGTGCCAGTAGTCAAGCGAGGGGGGGAATTAGTGGCTACACCTTC CASSQARGGISGYTF
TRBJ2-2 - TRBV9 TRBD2 TGTGCCAGCAGCGCCCTAGCGGCCGAGGGCAGGGAGCTGTTTTTT CASSALAAEGRELFF
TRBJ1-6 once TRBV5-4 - TGTGCCAGCGGCAGGGGACCCTATAATTCACCCCTCCACTTT CASGRGPYNSPLHF
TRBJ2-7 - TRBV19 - TGTGCCAGTAGTATAGGTCGGACAGCCGTATACGAGCAGTACTTC CASSIGRTAVYEQYF
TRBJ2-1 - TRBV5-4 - TGTGCCAGCAGCCGCCCCGGGACAAACCCTTACAATGAGCAGTTCTTC CASSRPGTNPYNEQFF
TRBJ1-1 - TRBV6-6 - TGTGCCAGCAGTTACGGGGCACAGGGAATCACTGAAGCTTTCTTT CASSYGAQGITEAFF
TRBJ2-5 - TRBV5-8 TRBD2 TGTGCCAGCAGCTTGACGGGGGGAAACCAAGAGACCCAGTACTTC CASSLTGGNQETQYF